Listed below are T cell receptor beta chains from one sample, sequenced in a study of OX40 agonist ivuxolimab in advanced cancers. Clones were sequenced by immunoSEQ multiplex PCR, and TCRdb holds only the in-frame ones, with some missing. Of tens of thousands of clones in the sample, 75% to 85% were seen once. The sample in question was CD4+ or CD8+ T cells sorted from blood, obtained in a trial of the OX40 agonist ivuxolimab. These receptors were taken from an adult with an advanced solid tumor such as melanoma, head and neck, liver or kidney cancer. The CDR3 runs from the conserved cysteine through the conserved F or W. The D gene is left open where the match is weak. The listing skips clone size in some rows; elsewhere it reads once, few, many or a size class.

V: TRBV11-2
D: TRBD1
J: TRBJ2-3
size: .
DNA: TGTGCCAGCCAACATATCAATACAGGGGAAACAGATACGCAGTATTTT
CDR3: CASQHINTGETDTQYF

V: TRBV5-6
D: TRBD2
J: TRBJ2-1
size: .
DNA: TGTGCCAGCAGCCTCCGGGGTAGCGGGGGCAATGAGCAGTTCTTC
CDR3: CASSLRGSGGNEQFF

V: TRBV10-3
D: .
J: TRBJ1-2
size: .
DNA: TGTGCCATCAGTACCCAGGGGTACTATGGCTACACCTTC
CDR3: CAISTQGYYGYTF

V: TRBV5-1
D: .
J: TRBJ1-1
size: .
DNA: TGCGCCAGCAGCTCGGGACGGGGTACCCCTGAAGCTTTCTTT
CDR3: CASSSGRGTPEAFF

V: TRBV6-6
D: .
J: TRBJ2-6
size: .
DNA: TGTGCCAGCAGTTACCCCCCCAGTTCTGGGGCCAACGTCCTGACTTTC
CDR3: CASSYPPSSGANVLTF

V: TRBV5-1
D: TRBD1
J: TRBJ1-1
size: .
DNA: TGCGCCAGCAGCGTTCAGGGGGGGATGAACACTGAAGCTTTCTTT
CDR3: CASSVQGGMNTEAFF

V: TRBV5-1
D: .
J: TRBJ1-3
size: few
DNA: TGCGCCAGCAGCTTGGGTGGGAACTCTGGAAACACCATATATTTT
CDR3: CASSLGGNSGNTIYF

V: TRBV30
D: .
J: TRBJ1-5
size: .
DNA: TGTGCCTGGAGTAACGGGGGAGGTAGCCAGCCCCAGCATTTT
CDR3: CAWSNGGGSQPQHF

V: TRBV6-6
D: .
J: TRBJ2-7
size: few
DNA: TGTGCCAGCAGCCAGACAGGGAGGTCCTACGAGCAGTACTTC
CDR3: CASSQTGRSYEQYF

V: TRBV19
D: .
J: TRBJ1-1
size: .
DNA: TGTGCCAGTAGCCCTGGACAGCCGAACACTGAAGCTTTCTTT
CDR3: CASSPGQPNTEAFF